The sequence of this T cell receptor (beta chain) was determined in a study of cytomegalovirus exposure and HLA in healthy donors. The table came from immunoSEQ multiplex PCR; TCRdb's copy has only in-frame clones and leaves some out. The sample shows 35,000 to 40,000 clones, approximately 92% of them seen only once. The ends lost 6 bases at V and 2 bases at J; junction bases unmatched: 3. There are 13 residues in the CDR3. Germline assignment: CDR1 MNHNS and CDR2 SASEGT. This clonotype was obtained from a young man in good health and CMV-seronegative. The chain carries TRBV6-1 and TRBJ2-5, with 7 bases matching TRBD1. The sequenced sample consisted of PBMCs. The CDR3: CASRRGLQETQYF. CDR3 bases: TGTGCCAGCAGGAGGGGGCTTCAAGAGACCCAGTACTTC.